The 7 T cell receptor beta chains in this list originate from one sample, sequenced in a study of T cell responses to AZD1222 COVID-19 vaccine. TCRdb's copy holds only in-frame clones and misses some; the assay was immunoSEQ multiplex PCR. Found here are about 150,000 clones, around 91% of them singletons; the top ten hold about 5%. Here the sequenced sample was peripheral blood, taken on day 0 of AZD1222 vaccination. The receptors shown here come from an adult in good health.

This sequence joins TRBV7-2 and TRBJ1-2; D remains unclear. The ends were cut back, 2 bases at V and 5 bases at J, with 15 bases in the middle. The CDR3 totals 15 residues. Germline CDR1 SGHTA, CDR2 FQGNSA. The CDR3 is CASSLYGSGRYGYTF. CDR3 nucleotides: TGTGCCAGCAGCTTATACGGGTCAGGAAGGTATGGCTACACCTTC.

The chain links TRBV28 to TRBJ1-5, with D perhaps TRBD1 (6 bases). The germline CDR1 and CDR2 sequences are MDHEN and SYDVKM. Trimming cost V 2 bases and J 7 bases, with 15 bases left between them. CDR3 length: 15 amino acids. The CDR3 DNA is TGTGCCAGCAGTTTAAGGGGGGCAGCTAACCAGCCCCAGCATTTT. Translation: CASSLRGAANQPQHF.

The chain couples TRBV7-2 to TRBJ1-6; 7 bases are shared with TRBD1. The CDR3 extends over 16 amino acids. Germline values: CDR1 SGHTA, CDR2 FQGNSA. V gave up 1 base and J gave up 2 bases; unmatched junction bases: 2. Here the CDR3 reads CASSLEGQTYNSPLHF. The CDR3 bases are TGTGCCAGCAGCTTAGAGGGACAGACCTATAATTCACCCCTCCACTTT.

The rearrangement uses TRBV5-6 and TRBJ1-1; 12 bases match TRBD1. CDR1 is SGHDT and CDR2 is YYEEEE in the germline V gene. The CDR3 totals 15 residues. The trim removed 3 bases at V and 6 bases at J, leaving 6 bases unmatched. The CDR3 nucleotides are TGTGCCAGCAGCTGGGACAGGGGGCTCGTAGCTGAAGCTTTCTTT. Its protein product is CASSWDRGLVAEAFF.

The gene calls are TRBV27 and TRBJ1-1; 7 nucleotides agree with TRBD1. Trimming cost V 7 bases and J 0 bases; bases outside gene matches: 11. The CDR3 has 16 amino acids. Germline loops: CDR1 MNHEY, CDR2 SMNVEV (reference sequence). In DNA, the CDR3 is TGTGCCAGCACCAGGTCCCCGGGACAGCTGAACACTGAAGCTTTCTTT. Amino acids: CASTRSPGQLNTEAFF.

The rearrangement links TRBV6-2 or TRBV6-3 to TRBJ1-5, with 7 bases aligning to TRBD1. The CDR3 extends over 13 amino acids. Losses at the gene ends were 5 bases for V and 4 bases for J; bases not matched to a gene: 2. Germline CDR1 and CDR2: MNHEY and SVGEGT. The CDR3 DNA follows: TGTGCCAGCAGTATCAGGGGGAATCAGCCCCAGCATTTT. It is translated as CASSIRGNQPQHF.

CDR3 protein: CSVDPGGKGEPGYTF. The CDR3, as DNA: TGCAGCGTTGATCCAGGGGGCAAGGGTGAACCTGGCTACACCTTC. The V and J genes are TRBV29-1 and TRBJ1-2; 8 bases line up with TRBD1. Germline CDR1 SQVTM, CDR2 ANQGSEA. J gave up 7 bases and V 3 bases, and 13 bases lay outside the gene matches. The length of the CDR3 is 15 residues.